This T cell receptor (beta chain) was profiled in a study of CD8 T cells in Susac syndrome. With random hexamers, reverse transcription was performed on roughly 0.5 to 1 ug of RNA. A multiplex approach, immunoSEQ multiplex PCR, amplified TCR beta CDR3 across 54 Vbeta and 13 Jbeta. TCRdb itself ran the immunoSEQ multiplex PCR reads through MiXCR, one entry per CDR3 protein. The sample includes around 180,000 distinct CDR3 sequences, roughly 92% seen only once; the top ten take around 0.097%. The V gene lost 9 bases and the J gene lost 3 bases, with 12 bases spanning the gap. The CDR3 covers 12 residues. Per the germline V gene, CDR1 is MNHNY and CDR2 is SVGAGI (reference sequence). This clonotype has just a few counts. Its antigen is as yet unknown. General study results and limits: It was acknowledged by the study that relatively few individuals were included in its TCR sequencing and HLA analysis.

Sequencing targeted TCR beta in T cells from blood (CD8+ and CD4+). TEMRA cells were FACS-enriched, and CD8+ and CD4+ T cells were isolated negatively. This sequence originates from a human donor with multiple sclerosis. The sequenced material came from CD4+ T cells from PBMCs. This chain links TRBV6-6 with TRBJ2-7; D not resolved. CDR3 DNA: TGTGCCAGTGGGAATGACGGCTACGAGCAGTACTTC. Translated, it gives CASGNDGYEQYF.